The 22 T cell receptor beta chains in this list originate from one sample, sequenced in a study of shared T cell receptors in the human thymus. Sequencing used immunoSEQ multiplex PCR; TCRdb keeps in-frame clones, though not all of them. The sample has 500,000 to 750,000 clones, roughly 90% seen once. These data also formed part of another study, on human thymus T cells.

The sequenced sample was thymocytes. The source is a boy younger than two with a congenital heart defect.

The V and J genes are TRBV11-2 and TRBJ2-4; D is uncertain. The CDR3 extends over 14 amino acids. The germline CDR1 and CDR2 sequences are SGHAT and FQNNGV. The germline V and J ends were trimmed by 4 bases and 0 bases, with 7 bases remaining between them. CDR3 sequence: CASSSSLAKNIQYF. The CDR3 DNA reads TGTGCCAGCAGCTCCTCCCTAGCCAAAAACATTCAGTACTTC.

The chain employs TRBV7-2 and TRBJ2-7; 12 nucleotides line up with TRBD2. The V and J ends lost 4 bases and 4 bases, in that order; junction bases with no gene match: 5. The CDR3 extends over 15 amino acids. Germline loops: CDR1 SGHTA, CDR2 FQGNSA. The CDR3 coding sequence is TGTGCCAGCAGCTCTAGCGGGAGGGGTAAATACGAGCAGTACTTC. Translated: CASSSSGRGKYEQYF.

The rearrangement links TRBV6-7 to TRBJ2-5; 9 bases fit TRBD1. TRBV6-7 is an ORF for which the function is uncertain. The trim removed 0 bases at V and 4 bases at J, leaving 6 bases unmatched. This CDR3 has 16 residues. In nucleotides, the CDR3 is TGTGCCAGCAGTTACTCGAAGGGGACAGGGACAGAGACCCAGTACTTC. This translates into CASSYSKGTGTETQYF.

The chain links TRBV11-2 to TRBJ2-1, with a possible D match to TRBD2 (6 bases). This CDR3 has 15 amino acids. Deletions cut 2 bases from V and 5 bases from J, with 13 bases between. Germline CDR1 and CDR2: SGHAT and FQNNGV. Written as DNA, the CDR3 is TGTGCCAGCAGCTTAACCGGGAGAAGGGACAATGAGCAGTTCTTC. This encodes CASSLTGRRDNEQFF.

The J gene is TRBJ2-5, the V gene TRBV10-3; 14 bases align to TRBD2. V shed 2 bases, J shed 4 bases, and the junction held 6 bases outside the gene matches. This CDR3 is 17 amino acids long. Germline V gene lookup returns CDR1 ENHRY and CDR2 SYGVKD. The CDR3 loop reads CAISERTSGRFGETQYF. CDR3 DNA: TGTGCCATCAGTGAGAGGACTAGCGGGAGGTTCGGAGAGACCCAGTACTTC.

This chain uses TRBV11-1 with TRBJ2-7; 9 positions match TRBD2. The ends lost 5 bases at V and 5 bases at J; junction bases unmatched: 16. The germline V gene encodes CDR1 SGHAT and CDR2 FQDESV (reference sequence). The CDR3 length is 17 residues. CDR3 nucleotides: TGTGCCAGCAGCCAGGACAGGAAGATAGCGGGAGAGAACGAGCAGTACTTC. It translates to CASSQDRKIAGENEQYF.

This chain uses TRBV4-1 with TRBJ2-7, with a weak D call TRBD1 (6 bases). The CDR3 is 16 residues long. The V end lost 1 base, the J end lost 0 bases, and 13 bases lay between the germline ends. CDR1 is MGHRA and CDR2 is YSYEKL in the germline V gene. This CDR3 reads CASSQGTGTSSYEQYF. The CDR3 DNA reads as TGCGCCAGCAGCCAAGGTACAGGGACGTCCTCCTACGAGCAGTACTTC.

The chain is built from TRBV21-1 and TRBJ2-7; the table's TRBD1 call for D was not verified on the DNA. TRBV21-1 is a pseudogene. This CDR3 is built from 16 residues. The CDR3: CASRGATERYPYEQYF. The CDR3 nucleotides are TGTGCCAGCAGAGGGGCCACCGAGCGCTACCCCTACGAGCAGTACTTC.

This clone occurred once. The rearrangement uses TRBV4-3 and TRBJ2-1; 7 bases map to TRBD1. CDR3 length: 18 amino acids. V trimming: 1 base; J trimming: 6 bases; junction bases outside the gene matches: 15. CDR1 is LGHNA, CDR2 YSLEER, per germline. The CDR3 region is CASSQVVIRAGGSNEQFF. In DNA form, the CDR3 reads TGCGCCAGCAGCCAAGTTGTTATCCGGGCAGGGGGAAGCAATGAGCAGTTCTTC.

This clone was recorded a few times. This rearrangement joins TRBV5-1 to TRBJ1-3; 8 bases match TRBD1. This CDR3 comprises 18 residues. The germline V gene encodes CDR1 SGHRS and CDR2 YFSETQ. The ends lost 4 bases at V and 0 bases at J; junction bases unmatched: 12. CDR3 amino acids: CASSHDRGRDFSGNTIYF. The DNA for the CDR3 is TGCGCCAGCAGCCATGACAGGGGACGGGATTTCTCTGGAAACACCATATATTTT.

The chain has TRBV9 and TRBJ2-7, with TRBD2 identical over 13 bases. With V trimmed by 4 bases and J by 5 bases, 12 bases remained unmatched. Germline assignment: CDR1 SGDLS and CDR2 YYNGEE. The CDR3 spans 17 residues. The CDR3 reads CASSPSSLAGGPHEQYF. The CDR3 bases are TGTGCCAGCAGCCCCTCATCACTAGCGGGAGGGCCCCACGAGCAGTACTTC. The full variable domain, with the rest looked up from reference TRBV9 and TRBJ2-7, is DSGVTQTPKHLITATGQRVTLRCSPRSGDLSVYWYQQSLDQGLQFLIQYYNGEERAKGNILERFSAQQFPDLHSELNLSSLELGDSALYFCASSPSSLAGGPHEQYFGPGTRLTVT.

The V call is TRBV7-9, the J call TRBJ2-3; weak D call: TRBD2 (6 bases). The V and J ends lost 4 bases and 0 bases respectively, with 14 bases between them. The CDR3 runs 16 residues. Per germline, CDR1 SEHNR and CDR2 FQNEAQ (reference sequence). CDR3 nucleotide sequence: TGTGCCAGCAGCTCCCCGGGGGAAAGGAGCACAGATACGCAGTATTTT. This encodes CASSSPGERSTDTQYF.

The sample holds one count of this clone. The gene calls are TRBV10-1 and TRBJ2-3; D gene unclear. In germline, CDR1 is WNHNN, CDR2 SYGVQD (reference sequence). This CDR3 contains 14 residues. Trimming took 4 bases from V and 7 from J, leaving 15 bases between them. The CDR3 loop reads CASSANRPEHTQYF. The CDR3 DNA follows: TGCGCCAGCAGTGCTAACCGACCGGAGCATACGCAGTATTTT.

The CDR3 DNA reads TGTGCCAGCAGTGAAGGGACAGGGGACTACGAGCAGTACTTC. Its protein product is CASSEGTGDYEQYF. The gene calls are TRBV2 and TRBJ2-7, with 9 bases that match TRBD1. This CDR3 spans 14 amino acids. V was clipped by 1 base and J by 3 bases; unmatched bases: 1. The V gene's germline CDR1 is SNHLY and CDR2 FYNNEI. Looking up the rest from reference TRBV2 and TRBJ2-7 gives the full variable domain: EPEVTQTPSHQVTQMGQEVILRCVPISNHLYFYWYRQILGQKVEFLVSFYNNEISEKSEIFDDQFSVERPDGSNFTLKIRSTKLEDSAMYFCASSEGTGDYEQYFGPGTRLTVT.

This chain connects TRBV6-1 to TRBJ1-5; 9 bases line up with TRBD1. This CDR3 has 13 amino acids. Germline CDR1 reads MNHNS; CDR2 reads SASEGT. V lost 6 bases and J lost 5; bases outside the gene matches: 2. The CDR3 nucleotides are TGTGCCAGCAGGAGGACAGGGGATCAGCCCCAGCATTTT. Its translation is CASRRTGDQPQHF.

The gene calls are TRBV6-1 and TRBJ1-4; D is unclear. V dropped 7 bases and J dropped 3 bases, with 6 bases sitting between them. CDR1 is MNHNS and CDR2 is SASEGT in the germline V gene. The CDR3 totals 12 residues. The CDR3 coding sequence is TGTGCCAGCACGGTTCCTAATGAAAAACTGTTTTTT. Its protein product is CASTVPNEKLFF.

The rearrangement links TRBV4-3 to TRBJ1-2; 10 positions agree with TRBD1. This CDR3 has 15 amino acids. CDR1 and CDR2 (germline): LGHNA, YSLEER. V shed 1 base, J shed 7 bases, and the junction held 6 bases outside the gene matches. The CDR3 is CASSQVLRDRGGYTF. CDR3 bases: TGCGCCAGCAGCCAAGTCCTCCGGGACAGGGGTGGCTACACCTTC.

The genes are TRBV6-4 and TRBJ2-1; D possibly corresponds to TRBD1 (5 bases). The CDR3 is made up of 14 amino acids. Per the germline V gene, CDR1 is MRHNA and CDR2 is SNTAGT. With 0 bases removed from V and 8 bases from J, the gap between germline ends came to 11 bases. Here the CDR3 reads CASSDSIRGYEQFF. CDR3 sequence (DNA): TGTGCCAGCAGTGACTCGATAAGGGGCTATGAGCAGTTCTTC.

This clone is a singleton in its sample. V usage is TRBV13 and J usage is TRBJ2-3, with 13 nucleotides matching TRBD2. This CDR3 has 15 residues. The germline V gene has CDR1 PRHDT and CDR2 FYEKMQ (reference sequence). V lost 5 bases, J lost 8 bases, and 7 bases stayed unmatched. The CDR3 DNA reads as TGTGCCAGCAGCCGTTGGACTAGCGGGAGTAGTACGCAGTATTTT. Translation gives CASSRWTSGSSTQYF.

The chain has TRBV30 and TRBJ2-7; possible D gene TRBD1, 6 bases. There are 13 residues in the CDR3. V lost 1 base and J lost 3, with 10 bases in between. Germline values: CDR1 GTSNPN, CDR2 SVGIG (reference sequence). CDR3 in amino acids: CAWSDRAVYEQYF. CDR3 nucleotides: TGTGCCTGGAGTGACAGGGCAGTCTACGAGCAGTACTTC.

The J gene is TRBJ2-1, the V gene TRBV10-3; a possible D gene is TRBD2 (6 bases). The CDR3 is 15 residues long. V lost 3 bases to trimming and J lost 2 bases, with 11 bases between them. The germline CDR1 and CDR2 sequences are ENHRY and SYGVKD. This CDR3 is CAISDGGTTYNEQFF. DNA of the CDR3: TGTGCCATCAGTGATGGGGGGACGACCTACAATGAGCAGTTCTTC.

This clone has a handful of counts. The chain recombines TRBV5-4 with TRBJ1-3, with D tentatively TRBD1 (5 bases). With 4 bases removed from V and 8 bases from J, the gap between germline ends came to 13 bases. Germline CDR1 reads SGHNT; CDR2 reads YYREEE (reference sequence). This CDR3 has 13 amino acids. The CDR3 DNA follows: TGTGCCAGCAGCACAGGTCTTTTGGACACCATATATTTT. Its protein product is CASSTGLLDTIYF.